Below are 22 T cell receptor beta chains sequenced from a single sample in a study of Tregs in tolerant kidney transplant recipients. TCRdb keeps only in-frame clones here, not all; method: immunoSEQ multiplex PCR. Among about 240,000 clones listed, about four fifths were seen once. Sequenced: CD4+ T cells from blood. These receptor sequences come from a human donor in good health.

The rearrangement links TRBV21-1 to TRBJ1-4; TRBD1, the table's D call, lacks a check against the DNA. TRBV21-1 represents a pseudogene. This CDR3 spans 17 amino acids. The CDR3 DNA follows: TGTGCCAGCAGCAAAGTGGGAGGACAGGGAGTTTTTGAAAAACTGTTTTTT. Encoded protein: CASSKVGGQGVFEKLFF.

The rearrangement uses TRBV5-1 and TRBJ1-3; D is uncertain. Per germline, CDR1 SGHRS and CDR2 YFSETQ. V was pared by 4 bases and J by 8 bases, with 19 bases between. The CDR3 totals 15 residues. The CDR3 spells CASSPAPGGPYTIYF. CDR3 in DNA: TGCGCCAGCAGCCCCGCACCTGGTGGTCCGTACACCATATATTTT.

V is TRBV19 and J is TRBJ2-3; the D is unclear. Trimming stripped 9 bases from V and 0 bases from J, with 13 bases between. Germline V gene data show CDR1 as LNHDA and CDR2 as SQIVND (reference sequence). The CDR3 covers 14 residues. The chain's CDR3 is CASRNGPSTDTQYF. The CDR3 DNA reads as TGTGCCAGCAGAAATGGCCCGAGCACAGATACGCAGTATTTT.

The J gene is TRBJ1-5, the V gene TRBV5-6; 8 bases are a match to TRBD1. V shed 1 base and J 1 base; nucleotides not matched to a gene: 7. CDR3 length equals 17 residues. Looked up from germline, CDR1 is SGHDT and CDR2 is YYEEEE. The CDR3 sequence is CASSLRGQGASNQPQHF. The CDR3 nucleotides are TGTGCCAGCAGCTTGAGGGGGCAGGGGGCGAGCAATCAGCCCCAGCATTTT.

This chain uses TRBV5-1 with TRBJ2-7; TRBD1 matches at 9 bases. The V and J ends lost 7 bases and 2 bases, in that order; junction bases with no gene match: 4. Germline values: CDR1 SGHRS, CDR2 YFSETQ. The CDR3 consists of 13 residues. CDR3 residues: CASSGQGTYEQYF. DNA of the CDR3: TGCGCCAGCTCGGGACAGGGCACCTACGAGCAGTACTTC. Combining the CDR3 with reference TRBV5-1 and TRBJ2-7 gives the whole variable domain KAGVTQTPRYLIKTRGQQVTLSCSPISGHRSVSWYQQTPGQGLQFLFEYFSETQRNKGNFPGRFSGRQFSNSRSEMNVSTLELGDSALYLCASSGQGTYEQYFGPGTRLTVT.

This clone was seen more than once but under ten times. The J gene is TRBJ2-3, the V gene TRBV5-1; 7 nucleotides match TRBD1. The CDR3 consists of 15 residues. Per germline, CDR1 SGHRS and CDR2 YFSETQ. Germline trimming cut 5 bases from V and 0 bases from J; bases unmatched to any gene: 6. CDR3 DNA: TGCGCCAGCAGAATGGACAGGACTAGCACAGATACGCAGTATTTT. It codes for CASRMDRTSTDTQYF.

V gene TRBV15 combines with J gene TRBJ2-1; D remains ambiguous. Germline V gene data show CDR1 as LNHNV and CDR2 as YYDKDF (reference sequence). This CDR3 has 13 residues. V lost 5 bases, J lost 10 bases, and 15 bases lay in between. CDR3 region: CATSLNQPREQFF. CDR3 nucleotides: TGTGCCACCAGCTTAAATCAACCCCGAGAGCAGTTCTTC.

The chain combines TRBV2 with TRBJ1-4; 7 nucleotides align to TRBD1. Germline trimming cut 8 bases from V and 5 bases from J; bases unmatched to any gene: 5. This CDR3 region has 13 residues. Germline lookup yields CDR1 SNHLY and CDR2 FYNNEI. The CDR3 loop reads CASAGQRNEKLFF. In DNA, the CDR3 is TGTGCCAGCGCGGGACAGCGGAATGAAAAACTGTTTTTT.

The chain uses TRBV18 and TRBJ2-7, with TRBD1 identical over 11 bases. The CDR3 contains 16 residues. CDR1 is KGHSH and CDR2 is LQKENI in the germline V gene. V was clipped by 4 bases and J by 5 bases; unmatched bases: 10. CDR3 protein: CASSLDRGRAGNEQYF. The DNA for the CDR3 is TGTGCCAGCTCACTGGACAGGGGGCGCGCAGGGAACGAGCAGTACTTC.

This clone has a handful of counts. J is TRBJ1-5 and V is TRBV6-6; the D gene is possibly TRBD1 (6 bases). V was pared by 6 bases and J by 4 bases, with 16 bases between. Germline-derived CDR1 and CDR2 are MNHNY and SVGAGI (reference sequence). CDR3 length: 15 amino acids. The CDR3 DNA follows: TGTGCCAGCAGCGGACAGATGACCTCTAATCAGCCCCAGCATTTT. The encoded protein is CASSGQMTSNQPQHF.

CDR3 nucleotide sequence: TGCAGCTTTGGGTGGGGCAGCTCCTACGAGCAGTACTTC. As protein: CSFGWGSSYEQYF. The gene calls are TRBV29-1 and TRBJ2-7, with a possible D match to TRBD1 (5 bases). The CDR3 covers 13 residues. V lost 8 bases, J lost 0 bases, and 14 bases lay in between. CDR1 is SQVTM, CDR2 ANQGSEA, per germline.

This rearrangement joins TRBV30 to TRBJ1-2; possibly TRBD1 for D (6 bases). The V end lost 0 bases, the J end lost 7 bases, and 12 bases lay between the germline ends. The germline V gene has CDR1 GTSNPN and CDR2 SVGIG (reference sequence). CDR3 length: 13 residues. Here the CDR3 reads CAWSVGGARGYTF. For the CDR3, the DNA is TGTGCCTGGAGTGTAGGGGGGGCCCGTGGCTACACCTTC. Drawing the rest from reference TRBV30 and TRBJ1-2, the complete variable domain is SQTIHQWPATLVQPVGSPLSLECTVEGTSNPNLYWYRQAAGRGLQLLFYSVGIGQISSEVPQNLSASRPQDRQFILSSKKLLLSDSGFYLCAWSVGGARGYTFGSGTRLTVV.

This chain joins TRBV4-1 and TRBJ1-2; maybe TRBD1 (6 bases). The CDR3 spans 14 residues. Trimming pared 1 base from V and 2 bases from J, leaving 8 bases between. The germline V gene has CDR1 MGHRA and CDR2 YSYEKL. The DNA of the CDR3 is TGCGCCAGCAGCCAAGGGGGGGCCAACTATGGCTACACCTTC. This translates into CASSQGGANYGYTF.

The chain links TRBV10-2 to TRBJ2-4, with 8 bases fitting TRBD2. Germline lookup yields CDR1 WSHSY and CDR2 SAAADI. V gave up 7 bases and J gave up 4 bases; unmatched junction bases: 6. This CDR3 contains 14 residues. In DNA, the CDR3 is TGCGCCAGCACCGGGCTAGCGGGTAAAAACATTCAGTACTTC. It codes for CASTGLAGKNIQYF.

This chain uses TRBV19 with TRBJ2-1; possibly TRBD1 or TRBD2 for D (5 bases each). Per the germline V gene, CDR1 is LNHDA and CDR2 is SQIVND (reference sequence). The CDR3 totals 12 residues. V was pared by 6 bases and J by 9 bases, with 12 bases between. The CDR3 DNA reads TGTGCCAGTAGCGGGGCAACCACTGAGCAGTTCTTC. This translates into CASSGATTEQFF.

The chain is built from TRBV5-1 and TRBJ1-1; tentatively, D is TRBD1 (6 bases). Trimming stripped 8 bases from V and 2 bases from J, with 16 bases between. The CDR3 length is 14 residues. From germline, CDR1 is SGHRS and CDR2 YFSETQ. CDR3 DNA: TGCGCCAGTCACATCAGGGGAGGAAACACTGAAGCTTTCTTT. This codes for CASHIRGGNTEAFF. The full variable domain, completed using reference TRBV5-1 and TRBJ1-1, is KAGVTQTPRYLIKTRGQQVTLSCSPISGHRSVSWYQQTPGQGLQFLFEYFSETQRNKGNFPGRFSGRQFSNSRSEMNVSTLELGDSALYLCASHIRGGNTEAFFGQGTRLTVV.

V is TRBV29-1 and J is TRBJ2-7; D is unclear. Germline-derived CDR1 and CDR2 are SQVTM and ANQGSEA. V lost 5 bases, J lost 6 bases, and 2 bases lay in between. The CDR3 sequence is 8 residues long. The CDR3 DNA reads TGCAGCGTTTGCGAGCAGTACTTC. Amino acid sequence: CSVCEQYF.

This clone was picked up a small number of times. The chain carries TRBV6-5 and TRBJ2-2, with 7 positions matching TRBD1. CDR1 and CDR2 from the germline V gene are MNHEY and SVGAGI. V dropped 4 bases and J dropped 4; count of bases not matched to a gene: 9. The CDR3 runs to 16 residues. The CDR3 bases are TGTGCCAGCAGTTCTACAGGGGCGGGCGTCACCGGGGAGCTGTTTTTT. Amino acid sequence: CASSSTGAGVTGELFF.

The rearrangement joins TRBV11-3 to TRBJ2-5; 7 bases line up with TRBD2. After removal of 5 bases from V and 7 bases from J, the junction contained 7 bases not matched to a gene. Germline assignment: CDR1 SGHNT and CDR2 YENEEA. The CDR3 covers 13 residues. The CDR3 DNA reads TGTGCCAGCAGCCCCGGACTAGTTGGGACCCAGTACTTC. It encodes CASSPGLVGTQYF. The complete variable domain, with remaining parts taken from reference TRBV11-3 and TRBJ2-5, reads EAGVVQSPRYKIIEKKQPVAFWCNPISGHNTLYWYLQNLGQGPELLIRYENEEAVDDSQLPKDRFSAERLKGVDSTLKIQPAELGDSAVYLCASSPGLVGTQYFGPGTRLLVL.

This clone was detected once. This chain joins TRBV5-4 and TRBJ1-1, with a possible D match to TRBD1 (5 bases). Per germline, CDR1 SGHNT and CDR2 YYREEE (reference sequence). V lost 5 bases to trimming and J lost 3 bases, with 14 bases between them. The CDR3 is 14 amino acids. This CDR3 is CASSPGAVDTEAFF. The DNA for the CDR3 is TGTGCCAGCAGTCCCGGGGCGGTGGACACTGAAGCTTTCTTT.

The V call is TRBV27, the J call TRBJ2-2; D is uncertain. The CDR3 has 14 residues. V was clipped by 5 bases and J by 5 bases, with 12 bases between them. Germline V gene data show CDR1 as MNHEY and CDR2 as SMNVEV (reference sequence). As DNA, the CDR3 is TGTGCCAGCAGTAGGCCTAAAAATACCGGGGAGCTGTTTTTT. Translated: CASSRPKNTGELFF.

The chain couples TRBV7-9 to TRBJ2-3, with 9 bases identical to TRBD2. The V gene end was trimmed by 5 bases and the J gene end by 3 bases; junction bases not matched to a gene: 6. Germline CDR1 and CDR2: SEHNR and FQNEAQ (reference sequence). The CDR3 is 15 amino acids. CDR3 in amino acids: CASSPGTSFTDTQYF. CDR3 coding DNA: TGTGCCAGCAGCCCAGGGACTAGCTTTACAGATACGCAGTATTTT.